The 14 T cell receptor beta chains listed next were all sequenced from one sample in a study of response to subunit inactivated influenza vaccine (dated by TCRdb to 2016 to 2019). The library was built by means of RT-PCR. TCRdb lists the instrument as Illumina HiSeq 2500. Using fastp trimming at Q25 and MiXCR clonotype assembly, TCRdb reanalyzed the public sequencing data and kept in-frame beta chains. Rows with a matching CDR3 protein are joined into one entry that keeps the most common DNA and genes. This sample comprises 630,000 or so distinct CDR3 sequences, about a sixth of them detected only once. The top ten constitute about 9.9% of the sample. The sequenced sample was PBMCs from blood, obtained approximately 12 days after vaccination. These receptors originate from a man aged 50 or older who received an inactivated influenza vaccine. Donor details come from another sample of the same person, matched by shared clones.

This clonotype appeared a few times. The rearrangement joins TRBV2 to TRBJ2-5; D may be TRBD2 (5 bases). Per the germline V gene, CDR1 is SNHLY and CDR2 is FYNNEI. Trimming removed 5 bases at V and 6 bases at J, with 13 bases between. The CDR3 sequence is 13 residues long. CDR3 DNA sequence: TGTGCCAGCAGTTCGGACTGGCCGCAGACCCAGTACTTC. It codes for CASSSDWPQTQYF.

This clonotype was seen a handful of times. This rearrangement joins TRBV7-6 to TRBJ2-3; TRBD1 agrees at 7 bases. Germline trimming cut 5 bases from V and 1 base from J; bases unmatched to any gene: 6. From germline, CDR1 is SGHVS and CDR2 FNYEAQ. The CDR3 is 15 residues long. The CDR3 loop is CASSHVGGRTDTQYF. CDR3 DNA sequence: TGTGCCAGCAGCCACGTAGGGGGCCGCACAGATACGCAGTATTTT.

In this sample, this clonotype turned up many times. This rearrangement joins TRBV12-3 or TRBV12-4 to TRBJ1-1; D is possibly TRBD1 (6 bases). This CDR3 comprises 15 residues. The V and J ends lost 2 bases and 0 bases respectively, with 10 bases between them. CDR3 region: CASSLSQGMNTEAFF. CDR3 bases: TGTGCCAGCAGTTTATCTCAGGGGATGAACACTGAAGCTTTCTTT.

This clonotype was counted only a few times. The chain combines TRBV4-3 with TRBJ2-7; D uncertain. This CDR3 contains 15 residues. Germline loops: CDR1 LGHNA, CDR2 YSLEER. V lost 0 bases and J 3 bases, leaving 12 bases between the germline ends. The CDR3 loop is CASSQDLNRLYEQYF. The CDR3 nucleotides are TGCGCCAGCAGCCAAGATTTGAACAGACTCTACGAGCAGTACTTC.

This chain connects TRBV28 to TRBJ2-7, with D perhaps TRBD1 or TRBD2 (5 bases each). The CDR3 is 12 amino acids. In germline, CDR1 is MDHEN, CDR2 SYDVKM. Trimming took 3 bases from V and 6 from J, leaving 9 bases between them. CDR3 nucleotides: TGTGCCAGCAGTTTCAGGGCGGGCGAGCAGTACTTC. It is translated as CASSFRAGEQYF.

The V call is TRBV12-3 or TRBV12-4, the J call TRBJ2-2, with TRBD2 matching 9 bases. The CDR3 covers 15 residues. V gave up 7 bases and J gave up 9 bases; unmatched junction bases: 12. As DNA, the CDR3 is TGTGCCAGCACCCCGGCGGGGGGGCTAGCGTGGGAGCTGTTTTTT. It is translated as CASTPAGGLAWELFF.

The V and J genes are TRBV12-3 or TRBV12-4 and TRBJ1-2, with D perhaps TRBD1 (5 bases). Trimming shortened V by 7 bases and J by 8 bases, and 17 bases separated the two germline ends. The length of the CDR3 is 13 residues. The CDR3: CASNPGGYGGYTF. The CDR3 DNA reads TGTGCCAGCAATCCGGGGGGGTATGGCGGCTACACCTTC.

This clonotype came up many times. The chain combines TRBV5-5 with TRBJ2-1, with 8 nucleotides matching TRBD1. The CDR3 loop spans 15 amino acids. Trimming cost V 6 bases and J 2 bases; bases outside gene matches: 7. Germline-derived CDR1 and CDR2 are SGHKS and YYEKEE (reference sequence). DNA of the CDR3: TGTGCCAGCACCATAGGACAGGGTACCTACAATGAGCAGTTCTTC. Translation gives CASTIGQGTYNEQFF.

This clonotype was seen only a few times. The chain links TRBV24-1 to TRBJ2-7; 8 positions agree with TRBD2. The CDR3 consists of 13 residues. The ends lost 8 bases at V and 6 bases at J; junction bases unmatched: 8. Looked up from germline, CDR1 is KGHDR and CDR2 is SFDVKD. The CDR3 region is CATKSAGGGEQYF. CDR3 DNA sequence: TGTGCCACCAAGTCTGCGGGAGGAGGCGAGCAGTACTTC.

The V call is TRBV7-4, the J call TRBJ2-4; D is possibly TRBD1 (6 bases). Germline V gene lookup returns CDR1 SGHVT and CDR2 SQSDAQ. V was cut by 4 bases and J by 0 bases, with 22 bases left in between. The CDR3 covers 19 residues. The CDR3 bases are TGTGCCAGCAGCTGCCATAGGGGCCAGGGGACCTTAGCCAAAAACATTCAGTACTTC. As protein: CASSCHRGQGTLAKNIQYF. Based on the CDR3 plus reference TRBV7-4 and TRBJ2-4, the full variable domain is GAGVSQSPRYKVAKRGRDVALRCDSISGHVTLYWYRQTLGQGSEVLTYSQSDAQRDKSGRPSGRFSAERPERSVSTLKIQRTEQGDSAVYLCASSCHRGQGTLAKNIQYFGAGTRLSVL.

This clonotype was detected ten times or more. This chain uses TRBV7-9 with TRBJ2-7, with TRBD1 identical over 8 bases. Germline CDR1 is SEHNR and CDR2 is FQNEAQ (reference sequence). V trimming: 4 bases; J trimming: 5 bases; junction bases outside the gene matches: 10. This CDR3 comprises 15 residues. In DNA, the CDR3 is TGTGCCAGCAGCTCTTATCAGGGGGCTTTCCACGAGCAGTACTTC. This sequence encodes CASSSYQGAFHEQYF.

The V gene is TRBV12-3 or TRBV12-4, the J gene TRBJ2-7, with a possible D match to TRBD2 (5 bases). V lost 4 bases to trimming and J lost 4 bases, with 23 bases between them. The CDR3 runs 17 residues. The CDR3 sequence is CASSWLGSAEQSYEQYF. The CDR3 coding sequence is TGTGCCAGCAGTTGGCTAGGGAGTGCGGAGCAATCATACGAGCAGTACTTC.

The rearrangement joins TRBV20-1 to TRBJ2-1, with TRBD2 matching over 9 bases. The germline V gene encodes CDR1 DFQATT and CDR2 SNEGSKA (reference sequence). The CDR3 covers 17 residues. V shed 0 bases and J 3 bases; nucleotides not matched to a gene: 9. CDR3 DNA: TGCAGTGCTAGAGATCGGGGGCGGGGGGGCTTCTACAATGAGCAGTTCTTC. This sequence encodes CSARDRGRGGFYNEQFF.

This clonotype was counted a few times. The V and J genes are TRBV2 and TRBJ1-1, with TRBD1 as a possible D gene (5 bases). Per germline, CDR1 SNHLY and CDR2 FYNNEI. The CDR3 totals 13 residues. V lost 6 bases and J 10 bases, leaving 18 bases between the germline ends. CDR3 sequence (DNA): TGTGCCAGCAGACCTAAGGTAGGGACGAGAGCTTTCTTT. It specifies CASRPKVGTRAFF. The variable domain in full, completed from reference TRBV2 and TRBJ1-1, reads EPEVTQTPSHQVTQMGQEVILRCVPISNHLYFYWYRQILGQKVEFLVSFYNNEISEKSEIFDDQFSVERPDGSNFTLKIRSTKLEDSAMYFCASRPKVGTRAFFGQGTRLTVV.